The 14 T cell receptor beta chains in this list originate from one sample, sequenced in a study of blood T cells in healthy people across ages. Primed by a sample-barcoded 5' primer and a J-beta primer mix, a second PCR proceeded for about 6 to 11 cycles. In TCRdb, the 5' RACE reads were re-called with MiXCR into one record per CDR3 protein. Here the sample spans about 1.8 million distinct CDR3 sequences, 40% to 55% being singletons. Sample: blood. All receptors come from a woman in her 40s in good health.

V usage is TRBV7-9 and J usage is TRBJ2-7; either TRBD1 or TRBD2 may supply D (5 bases each). Trimming took 6 bases from V and 7 from J, leaving 13 bases between them. The CDR3 contains 12 residues. From germline, CDR1 is SEHNR and CDR2 FQNEAQ (reference sequence). CDR3 nucleotide sequence: TGTGCCAGCAGTGAGGGGACGCGGGAGCAGTACTTC. This codes for CASSEGTREQYF.

The chain links TRBV2 to TRBJ2-5; D possibly matches TRBD1 or TRBD2 (6 bases each). CDR3 length: 14 residues. The germline CDR1 and CDR2 sequences are SNHLY and FYNNEI. Trimming pared 4 bases from V and 5 bases from J, leaving 14 bases between. This CDR3 is CASSVGGIRETQYF. CDR3 coding DNA: TGTGCCAGCAGTGTCGGGGGCATACGGGAGACCCAGTACTTC.

The rearrangement links TRBV7-2 to TRBJ2-1, with a weak D call TRBD2 (5 bases). The CDR3 length is 14 residues. V lost 2 bases, J lost 7 bases, and 12 bases lay in between. Germline assignment: CDR1 SGHTA and CDR2 FQGNSA. The CDR3 reads CASSLMARGNEQFF. As DNA, the CDR3 is TGTGCCAGCAGCTTAATGGCAAGAGGGAATGAGCAGTTCTTC.

CDR3 sequence (DNA): TGTGCCAGCAGTCACCCTAGCGGGAACTCCTACGAGCAGTACTTC. Residues: CASSHPSGNSYEQYF. The gene calls are TRBV6-5 and TRBJ2-7; 9 nucleotides line up with TRBD2. After removal of 5 bases from V and 0 bases from J, the junction contained 5 bases not matched to a gene. The germline V gene encodes CDR1 MNHEY and CDR2 SVGAGI. This CDR3 has 15 residues.

The chain combines TRBV6-2 or TRBV6-3 with TRBJ2-1, with 9 nucleotides matching TRBD1. V dropped 2 bases and J dropped 9; count of bases not matched to a gene: 11. This CDR3 is built from 16 residues. The germline V gene has CDR1 MNHEY and CDR2 SVGEGT. CDR3 protein: CASSYGQGSPLGEQFF. The CDR3 nucleotides read TGTGCCAGCAGTTACGGACAGGGGTCACCTCTTGGTGAGCAGTTCTTC.

V gene TRBV10-2 combines with J gene TRBJ2-3; 8 bases match TRBD1. Germline-derived CDR1 and CDR2 are WSHSY and SAAADI. The CDR3 extends over 15 amino acids. Germline trimming cut 6 bases from V and 4 bases from J; bases unmatched to any gene: 9. CDR3 coding DNA: TGCGCCAGCAGCGGACAGGGTCTGTTCCCAGATACGCAGTATTTT. The encoded protein is CASSGQGLFPDTQYF.

This clonotype was seen more than once but under ten times. The chain carries TRBV28 and TRBJ2-5; the match to TRBD2 covers 7 bases. The CDR3 has 13 residues. The V gene's germline CDR1 is MDHEN and CDR2 SYDVKM. With 3 bases clipped from V and 7 bases from J, the junction kept 5 bases outside the gene matches. In DNA form, the CDR3 reads TGTGCCAGCAGTTTCCCTATAGCGGGGACCCAGTACTTC. Protein sequence: CASSFPIAGTQYF.

This clonotype was found a few times. This sequence joins TRBV9 and TRBJ2-5; the D gene is possibly TRBD2 (6 bases). The CDR3 runs to 15 residues. V shed 6 bases and J shed 0 bases, with 15 bases lying between them. CDR1 and CDR2 from the germline V gene are SGDLS and YYNGEE. The CDR3 nucleotides read TGTGCCAGCACGAGCCACGGGGGACACCAAGAGACCCAGTACTTC. Translation: CASTSHGGHQETQYF.

This CDR3 is CASSAQGEGYSGANVLTF. The CDR3 nucleotides read TGTGCCAGCAGCGCACAGGGGGAGGGTTACTCTGGGGCCAACGTCCTGACTTTC. The rearrangement uses TRBV7-9 and TRBJ2-6; TRBD1 might be the D (8 bases). The CDR3 sequence is 18 residues long. CDR1 is SEHNR, CDR2 FQNEAQ, per germline (reference sequence). Deletions cut 5 bases from V and 0 bases from J, with 17 bases between.

V usage is TRBV12-3 or TRBV12-4 and J usage is TRBJ2-1; no clear D. The CDR3 has 17 amino acids. Trimming removed 1 base from V and 0 bases from J, with 13 bases in between. The CDR3, as DNA: TGTGCCAGCAGTTTAGTCCTCTCCGACAACTCCTACAATGAGCAGTTCTTC. Protein product: CASSLVLSDNSYNEQFF.

The gene calls are TRBV4-1 and TRBJ2-3; D is unresolved. CDR1 and CDR2 (germline): MGHRA, YSYEKL. CDR3 length: 16 amino acids. V shed 0 bases and J shed 2 bases, with 12 bases lying between them. CDR3 nucleotides: TGCGCCAGCAGCCAAGAAACTATGGCCCTCACAGATACGCAGTATTTT. It translates to CASSQETMALTDTQYF.

The V gene is TRBV7-8, the J gene TRBJ1-6; 8 bases are a match to TRBD1. The CDR3 runs to 16 residues. CDR1 and CDR2 from the germline V gene are SGHVS and FQNEAQ. After removal of 1 base from V and 5 bases from J, the junction contained 4 bases not matched to a gene. CDR3 loop: CASSLGTGRDNSPLHF. The CDR3 DNA is TGTGCCAGCAGCTTAGGGACAGGGAGGGATAATTCACCCCTCCACTTT.

The chain carries TRBV5-1 and TRBJ2-1; D is possibly TRBD2 (6 bases). V was pared by 0 bases and J by 5 bases, with 18 bases between. CDR3 length: 17 residues. Germline V lookup: CDR1 SGHRS, CDR2 YFSETQ. CDR3 DNA: TGCGCCAGCAGCTTGGAAATCACTCGGACTACCCACAATGAGCAGTTCTTC. Translating it yields CASSLEITRTTHNEQFF.

The chain has TRBV2 and TRBJ1-2, with D perhaps matching TRBD1 (5 bases). Trimming took off 2 bases at V and 5 bases at J, with 12 bases between the two ends. The CDR3 is 14 residues long. Germline-derived CDR1 and CDR2 are SNHLY and FYNNEI. The CDR3 is CASSEQGLYYGYTF. CDR3 coding DNA: TGTGCCAGCAGTGAACAGGGCCTCTATTATGGCTACACCTTC.